This note documents a single T cell receptor beta chain sequence. Its antigen is not yet known. The record has no base qualities; no much larger clone is one base away. The sample comes from a study of blood T cell dynamics during melanoma immunotherapy (dated by TCRdb to 2018 to 2021). Context from the whole study: The patients had metastatic melanoma and were given first-line pembrolizumab or nivolumab plus ipilimumab as standard of care in the United Kingdom. To find early correlates of response, the study profiled the peripheral T cell receptor repertoires of patients with metastatic melanoma both before and after one cycle of checkpoint inhibitor therapy. The training cohort consisted of consecutive patients, while an additional independent group of patients from the same centre was pooled to form an external validation set.

The CDR3 spans 14 residues, from the cysteine through the phenylalanine. Only the CDR3 portion is preserved as DNA: 42 bases, with reading frame beginning at the first base. The time point label for this specimen denotes: pre-treatment baseline. Blood samples were taken before treatment (T0) and at week 3 (W3), following the first cycle of checkpoint blockade. Except for two patients with rapid clinical progression, response was assessed 12 weeks after the first infusion by RECIST 1.1; disease control meant complete response, partial response or stable disease. Patients with prior systemic cancer treatment, concomitant immunosuppressant therapy or synchronous other active malignancies were excluded. To track both circulating cells and T cell turnover, TCR beta was sequenced from bulk PBMC as well as from plasma cell-free DNA. PBMC were isolated from blood with Lymphoprep and SepMate tubes, followed by red cell lysis. QIAamp DNA Blood Mini kits were used to extract DNA from PBMC and sorted T cell subsets.

On the study overall, not on this receptor specifically: A bifurcated reorganization of the PBMC repertoire at W3, with increased clonality or increased diversity, was observed in patients who later achieved disease control, unlike in progressors. Whether the T cell clones driving repertoire changes were melanoma-specific or reflected general immune activation could not be determined in the study. The relatively small sample size was acknowledged as something that could potentially limit how far the results can be generalized.

Every bulk PBMC sample was loaded with the same fixed amount of around 330 ng of DNA. The immunoSEQ TCRb Assay kit was used according to manufacturer instructions to amplify TCR beta CDR3 sequences from genomic DNA. The KAPA Library Quantification Kit for Illumina platforms was used to quantify the pooled libraries by qPCR. Sequencing of the pooled libraries was done on an Illumina NextSeq 500, with clustering at 0.6-1.1 pM. Per the original workflow: The TCR data were analyzed using immunoSEQ ANALYZER and the R LymphoSeq package. A rearrangement efficiency score was calculated as productive divided by the sum of productive and non-productive CDR3 sequences. Clonality was measured with the Gini coefficient and diversity with the Renyi index at alpha=1, compared pairwise between timepoints within each patient. In LymphoSeq, clonal relatedness was computed using an edit distance of 3, and repertoire similarity was computed using the Bhattacharyya coefficient. To classify response, a linear discriminant analysis based on week-3 changes in clonality and diversity was built with the R MASS and caret packages. TCRdb's version of the immuneACCESS table is confined to in-frame rearrangements and falls short of the full clone set. An unresolved V gene accounts for under half of the shortfall where checked; the remainder is of unknown origin. V and J calls and clone size are copied from that table; D and trimming were computed from the DNA. For this sample there are tens of thousands of clones; roughly 91% appear just once. Roughly 1.2% of the sample lies in the top ten.

This sequence was found in a human donor with melanoma. Here the chain combines TRBV21-1 and TRBJ1-5; TRBD1, as called in the table, went unchecked against the DNA. TRBV21-1 is marked as a pseudogene. The input for sequencing was blood, taken from a patient treated with checkpoint blockade. In nucleotides, the sequence is TGTGCCAGCAAAGGGACAGGCTGTAATCAGCCCCAGCATTTT. This codes for CASKGTGCNQPQHF.